This is a list of T cell receptor beta chains from one sample in a study of T cell responses to AZD1222 COVID-19 vaccine. Assay used: immunoSEQ multiplex PCR; TCRdb lists only in-frame clones, some missing. The data contain approximately 120,000 clones, 80% to 90% of them singletons. The sequences come from peripheral blood, collected 28 days after the second AZD1222 dose. These receptors were taken from an adult who received the AZD1222 COVID-19 vaccine. Each CDR3 is given with its conserved first and last residue. The size entry is marked missing in some rows and otherwise reads once, few, many or a size class.

V gene: TRBV10-3
J gene: TRBJ2-1
clone size: .
CDR3 protein: CAISGQDPYNEQFF

V gene: TRBV5-4
J gene: TRBJ2-1
clone size: .
CDR3 protein: CASSRPGPLEQFF

V gene: TRBV13
J gene: TRBJ1-5
clone size: .
CDR3 protein: CASSLGQGGNQPQHF

V gene: TRBV7-9
J gene: TRBJ2-7
clone size: .
CDR3 protein: CASSGDRAYEQYF

V gene: TRBV5-1
J gene: TRBJ2-7
clone size: .
CDR3 protein: CASSLEAGRDEQYF

V gene: TRBV30
J gene: TRBJ1-1
clone size: .
CDR3 protein: CAFEGSMNTEAFF

V gene: TRBV5-1
J gene: TRBJ2-5
clone size: .
CDR3 protein: CASSSQETQYF

V gene: TRBV6-6
J gene: TRBJ2-7
clone size: once
CDR3 protein: CASLSRDSSYEQYF

V gene: TRBV19
J gene: TRBJ1-2
clone size: .
CDR3 protein: CAINPGDGYTF

V gene: TRBV7-9
J gene: TRBJ1-1
clone size: once
CDR3 protein: CASSLGQLEAFF

V gene: TRBV18
J gene: TRBJ1-2
clone size: .
CDR3 protein: CASSPRQGGYGYTF

V gene: TRBV30
J gene: TRBJ1-4
clone size: .
CDR3 protein: CAWKGGNEKLFF

V gene: TRBV18
J gene: TRBJ2-7
clone size: .
CDR3 protein: CASSPRQGHTYEQYF

V gene: TRBV4-2
J gene: TRBJ1-2
clone size: .
CDR3 protein: CASSQEGRQGGGYTF

V gene: TRBV24-1
J gene: TRBJ2-1
clone size: .
CDR3 protein: CATSDPTSGSVYEQFF

V gene: TRBV30
J gene: TRBJ1-5
clone size: few
CDR3 protein: CAWSRQGALNQPQHF

V gene: TRBV6-4
J gene: TRBJ2-2
clone size: .
CDR3 protein: CASSQAGGNTGELFF

V gene: TRBV7-9
J gene: TRBJ2-2
clone size: .
CDR3 protein: CASSLGVGVVNTGELFF

V gene: TRBV6-5
J gene: TRBJ1-1
clone size: .
CDR3 protein: CASSLLQGNTEAFF

V gene: TRBV29-1
J gene: TRBJ2-5
clone size: .
CDR3 protein: CSVAPPPNYNYQETQYF

V gene: TRBV30
J gene: TRBJ1-4
clone size: .
CDR3 protein: CAWSRGGEKLFF

V gene: TRBV30
J gene: TRBJ2-7
clone size: once
CDR3 protein: CAWRAVRNEQYF

V gene: TRBV7-3
J gene: TRBJ2-1
clone size: .
CDR3 protein: CASRPTGGNEQFF

V gene: TRBV19
J gene: TRBJ2-5
clone size: .
CDR3 protein: CATSRALQETQYF

V gene: TRBV7-2
J gene: TRBJ1-2
clone size: .
CDR3 protein: CASSSYNRYGYTF

V gene: TRBV6-6
J gene: TRBJ1-4
clone size: .
CDR3 protein: CASSYLPTAIGEKLFF

V gene: TRBV11-2
J gene: TRBJ1-2
clone size: .
CDR3 protein: CASSSGPGLNYGYTF

V gene: TRBV30
J gene: TRBJ2-7
clone size: .
CDR3 protein: CAWSEPTSGRYYEQYF

V gene: TRBV9
J gene: TRBJ2-7
clone size: .
CDR3 protein: CASSARDRGYYEQYF

V gene: TRBV19
J gene: TRBJ2-1
clone size: .
CDR3 protein: CASSRLFGQRHNEQFF

V gene: TRBV30
J gene: TRBJ1-2
clone size: .
CDR3 protein: CAFRQGGYYGYTF

V gene: TRBV5-6
J gene: TRBJ2-1
clone size: .
CDR3 protein: CASSLVSNEQFF

V gene: TRBV7-8
J gene: TRBJ2-1
clone size: .
CDR3 protein: CASSLAGLAGGSWYNEQFF

V gene: TRBV28
J gene: TRBJ2-7
clone size: many
CDR3 protein: CASSPLVGRTSYEQYF